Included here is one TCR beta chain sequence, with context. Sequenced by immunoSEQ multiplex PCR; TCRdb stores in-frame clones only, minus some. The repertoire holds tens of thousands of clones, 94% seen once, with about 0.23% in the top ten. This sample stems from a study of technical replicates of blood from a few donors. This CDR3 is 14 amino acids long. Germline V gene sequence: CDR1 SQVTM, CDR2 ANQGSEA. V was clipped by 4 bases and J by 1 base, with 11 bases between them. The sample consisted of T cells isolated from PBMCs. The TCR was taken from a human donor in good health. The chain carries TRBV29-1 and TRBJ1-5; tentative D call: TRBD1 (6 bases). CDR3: CSVVYRASNQPQHF. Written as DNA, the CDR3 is TGCAGCGTTGTGTACAGGGCAAGCAATCAGCCCCAGCATTTT.